This T cell receptor (beta chain) was captured by sequencing in a study of T cells in Graves' hyperthyroidism and ophthalmopathy. In the study overall: Peripheral blood sampling occurred at initial diagnosis, before any treatment. Points from the study as a whole: The model anticipated ophthalmopathy a median 6.5 months pre-onset.

Amplification of TCR beta CDR3 regions used RNA as the template. Primed by the HTBI set, a first-round RT-PCR was run on the TCR CDR3. In TCRdb, the multiplex PCR reads were re-called with MiXCR into one record per CDR3 protein. The table includes about 640,000 distinct CDR3 sequences, roughly 20% detected once. A word on this clonotype: Its specificity is unknown. This likely comes from a read error, as the CDR3 has no conserved phenylalanine or tryptophan at its end.

Ophthalmopathy patients had Clinical Activity Score at least 3, NOSPECS grade at least 4, duration under 3 months. For the diagnoses, clinical symptoms, serum thyroxine and TRAb, thyroid ultrasound and orbital computed tomography were used. The CDR3 spans 15 residues. Germline V gene data show CDR1 as SGHAT and CDR2 as FQNNGV. Trimming shortened V by 2 bases and J by 0 bases, and 10 bases separated the two germline ends. V is TRBV11-2 and J is TRBJ1-1; D gene ambiguous. The sequenced material came from blood. This sequence was found in a man aged 30 to 45 with Graves' ophthalmopathy. The CDR3 coding sequence is TGTGCCAGCAGCTTAAATCCGGACGTGAACACTGAAGCTTTCCTT. It is translated as CASSLNPDVNTEAFL.